The 2 T cell receptor beta chains below come from one sample, sequenced in a study of cytomegalovirus exposure and HLA in healthy donors. PCR primers comprised 60 Vbeta and 13 Jbeta primers. Using immunoSEQ multiplex PCR, the repertoire was profiled, and TCRdb retains in-frame clones only, with some absent. The data hold approximately 170,000 clones, with around four fifths observed a single time. The material sequenced was PBMCs. The receptors derive from a man between 18 and 35 years old in good health and CMV-seropositive.

V gene TRBV18 combines with J gene TRBJ2-7, with TRBD2 matching 7 bases. V lost 2 bases and J lost 5; bases outside the gene matches: 6. Germline CDR1 and CDR2: KGHSH and LQKENI. The CDR3 runs to 14 residues. The CDR3 coding sequence is TGTGCCAGCTCACCAGGGCTAGCGGACGACGAGCAGTACTTC. Translation gives CASSPGLADDEQYF.

The rearrangement joins TRBV28 to TRBJ1-1, with D unresolved. The CDR3 contains 14 residues. Germline V gene sequence: CDR1 MDHEN, CDR2 SYDVKM. V was pared by 5 bases and J by 1 base, with 11 bases between. In DNA, the CDR3 is TGTGCCAGCAGTACCACTCGACAGAACACTGAAGCTTTCTTT. Its protein product is CASSTTRQNTEAFF.